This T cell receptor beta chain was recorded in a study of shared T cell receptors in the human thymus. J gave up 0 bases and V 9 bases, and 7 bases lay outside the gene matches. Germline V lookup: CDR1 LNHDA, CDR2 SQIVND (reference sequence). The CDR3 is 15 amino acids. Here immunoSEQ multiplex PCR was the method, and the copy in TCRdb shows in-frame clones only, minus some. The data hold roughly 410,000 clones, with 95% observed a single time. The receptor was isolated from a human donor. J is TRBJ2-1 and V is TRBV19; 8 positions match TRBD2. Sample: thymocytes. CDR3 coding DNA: TGTGCCAGAGCCCCTAGCGGGCACTCCTACAATGAGCAGTTCTTC. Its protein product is CARAPSGHSYNEQFF.